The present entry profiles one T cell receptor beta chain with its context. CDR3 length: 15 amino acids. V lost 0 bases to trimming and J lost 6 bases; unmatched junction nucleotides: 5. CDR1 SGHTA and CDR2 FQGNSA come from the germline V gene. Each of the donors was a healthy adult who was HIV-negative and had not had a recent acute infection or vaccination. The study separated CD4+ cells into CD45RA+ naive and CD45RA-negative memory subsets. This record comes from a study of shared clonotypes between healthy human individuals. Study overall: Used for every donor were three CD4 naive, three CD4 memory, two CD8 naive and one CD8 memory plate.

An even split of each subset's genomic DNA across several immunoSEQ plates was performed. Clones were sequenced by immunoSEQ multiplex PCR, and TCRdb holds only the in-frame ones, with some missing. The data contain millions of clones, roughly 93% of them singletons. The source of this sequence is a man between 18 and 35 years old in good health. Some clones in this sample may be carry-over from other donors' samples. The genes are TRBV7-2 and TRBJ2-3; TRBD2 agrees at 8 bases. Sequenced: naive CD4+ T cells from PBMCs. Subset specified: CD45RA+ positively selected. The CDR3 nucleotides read TGTGCCAGCAGCTTAGCATCGGGAGGGGCGGATACGCAGTATTTT. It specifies CASSLASGGADTQYF.